This TCR beta chain was sequenced for a study of beta chain features in type 1 diabetes. The wider study: In age, gender and cell yields, patients were similar to healthy donors.

Every bit of the isolated RNA underwent reverse transcription, so sequencing read expressed TCRB transcripts. Sequencing used immunoSEQ multiplex PCR; TCRdb keeps in-frame clones, though not all of them. The data contain 600,000 to 700,000 clones, about an eighth of them singletons. Study-level points and caveats: Significant though moderate, a shortening of TCRB CDR3s appeared in all four CD4+ subsets of Type 1 diabetes patients. Across patients, naive, central memory and Treg TCRB repertoires exhibited apparently greater similarity than was observed across healthy donors.

Based on CD45RO/CCR7/CD25/CD127/CD95/CD27, CD4+ regulatory, stem cell-like memory, naive and central memory cells were sorted. V lost 2 bases and J 4 bases, leaving 9 bases between the germline ends. From germline, CDR1 is SGHRS and CDR2 YFSETQ. CDR3 length equals 14 residues. As to this clone: Its specificity is unknown.

This sequence was found in a man aged 25-40 years with type 1 diabetes. Source material: naive CD4+ T cells from blood. The rearrangement joins TRBV5-1 to TRBJ2-2; D possibly corresponds to TRBD1 (6 bases). The DNA of the CDR3 is TGCGCCAGCAGCTTTGGACAGACCACCGGGGAGCTGTTTTTT. Its translation is CASSFGQTTGELFF.